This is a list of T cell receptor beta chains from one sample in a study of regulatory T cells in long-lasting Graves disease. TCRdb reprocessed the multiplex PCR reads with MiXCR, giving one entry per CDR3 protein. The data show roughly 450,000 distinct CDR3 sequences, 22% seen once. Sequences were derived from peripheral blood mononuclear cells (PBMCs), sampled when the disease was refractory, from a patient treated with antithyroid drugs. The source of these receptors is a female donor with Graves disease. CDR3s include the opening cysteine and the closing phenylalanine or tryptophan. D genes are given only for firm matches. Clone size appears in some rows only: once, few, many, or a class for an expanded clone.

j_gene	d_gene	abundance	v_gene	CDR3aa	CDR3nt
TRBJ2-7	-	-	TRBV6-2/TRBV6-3	CASSESKGEDPYEQYF	TGTGCCAGCAGTGAGTCCAAGGGAGAAGATCCTTACGAGCAGTACTTC
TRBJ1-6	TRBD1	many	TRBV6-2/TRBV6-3	CASSESGGPSPLHF	TGTGCCAGCAGTGAATCAGGGGGCCCTTCACCCCTCCACTTT
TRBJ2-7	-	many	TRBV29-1	CSLVGRWGYEQYF	TGCAGCTTGGTGGGGCGGTGGGGCTACGAGCAGTACTTC
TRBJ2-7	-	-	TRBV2	CALRGRVSYEQYF	TGTGCCCTAAGGGGCAGGGTATCCTACGAGCAGTACTTC
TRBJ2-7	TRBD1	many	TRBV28	CASSFRGTGSYEQYF	TGTGCCAGCAGTTTTAGGGGGACAGGGTCTTACGAGCAGTACTTC
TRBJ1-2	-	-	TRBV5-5	CASSFTSYGYTF	TGTGCCAGCAGCTTTACGAGCTATGGCTACACCTTC
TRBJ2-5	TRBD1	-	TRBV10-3	CAINTGGAEETQYF	TGTGCCATCAATACAGGGGGCGCGGAAGAGACCCAGTACTTC
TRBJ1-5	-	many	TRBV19	CASTAGPSFSNQPQHF	TGTGCCAGTACCGCGGGGCCGAGCTTTAGCAATCAGCCCCAGCATTTT
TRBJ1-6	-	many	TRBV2	CASSATAYNSPLHF	TGTGCCAGCAGTGCAACAGCCTATAATTCACCCCTCCACTTT
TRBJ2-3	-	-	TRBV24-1	CATREGQNLGTQYF	TGTGCCACCAGGGAGGGACAGAACCTGGGTACGCAGTATTTT
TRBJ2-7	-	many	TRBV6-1	CASRTTGTKIYEQYF	TGTGCCAGCAGAACAACCGGGACCAAAATCTACGAGCAGTACTTC
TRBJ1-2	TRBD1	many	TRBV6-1	CASSRGTGNYGYTF	TGTGCCAGCAGTCGGGGGACAGGGAACTATGGCTACACCTTC
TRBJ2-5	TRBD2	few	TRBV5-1	CASSTGTSPETQYF	TGCGCCAGCAGCACAGGGACTAGCCCAGAGACCCAGTACTTC
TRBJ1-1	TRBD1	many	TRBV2	CASKMTGLTEAFF	TGTGCCAGCAAAATGACAGGGCTAACTGAAGCTTTCTTT
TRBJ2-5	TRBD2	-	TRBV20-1	CSARRLAGAPGETQYF	TGCAGTGCTAGACGGCTAGCGGGGGCCCCCGGAGAGACCCAGTACTTC
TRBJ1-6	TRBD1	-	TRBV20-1	CSANRGLNNSPLHF	TGCAGTGCCAACAGGGGATTGAATAATTCACCCCTCCACTTT
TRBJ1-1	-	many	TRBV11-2	CASSSHREDEAFF	TGTGCCAGCAGCTCCCACAGGGAAGATGAAGCTTTCTTT
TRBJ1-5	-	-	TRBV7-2	CASSQQVNQPQHF	TGTGCCAGCAGCCAACAGGTAAATCAGCCCCAGCATTTT
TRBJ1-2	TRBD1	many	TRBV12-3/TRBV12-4	CASSLVGGVDYGYTF	TGTGCCAGCAGTTTAGTAGGGGGCGTCGACTATGGCTACACCTTC
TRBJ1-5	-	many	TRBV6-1	CASSRTPAGQPQHF	TGTGCCAGCAGTAGGACACCGGCGGGCCAGCCCCAGCATTTT
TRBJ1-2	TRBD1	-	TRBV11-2	CASSGRGRGHGYTF	TGTGCCAGCAGCGGAAGGGGCAGGGGGCACGGCTACACCTTC
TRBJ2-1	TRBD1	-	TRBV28	CASSRTGQTCNEQFF	TGTGCCAGCAGTCGGACAGGTCAGACCTGCAATGAGCAGTTCTTC
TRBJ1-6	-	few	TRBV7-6	CASSLGTRVYNSPLHF	TGTGCCAGCAGCTTAGGGACCCGAGTCTATAATTCACCCCTCCACTTT
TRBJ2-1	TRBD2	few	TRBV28	CASSRLAGRYNEQFF	TGTGCCAGCAGTCGACTAGCGGGCAGGTACAATGAGCAGTTCTTC
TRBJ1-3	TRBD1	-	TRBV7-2	CASSLGQGRSGNTIYF	TGTGCCAGCAGCCTTGGACAGGGAAGGTCTGGAAACACCATATATTTT
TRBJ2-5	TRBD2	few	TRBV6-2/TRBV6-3	CASSYSGLATKETQYF	TGTGCCAGCAGTTACTCGGGACTAGCGACCAAAGAGACCCAGTACTTC
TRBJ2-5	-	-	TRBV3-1	CASSLGPNSGLQETQYF	TGTGCCAGCAGCCTCGGGCCTAATAGCGGTTTACAAGAGACCCAGTACTTC
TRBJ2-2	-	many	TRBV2	CASHGVANTGELFF	TGTGCCAGCCACGGGGTAGCGAACACCGGGGAGCTGTTTTTT
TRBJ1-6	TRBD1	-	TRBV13	CASSSSRDRGRLEESPLHF	TGTGCCAGCAGCTCAAGCCGGGACAGGGGGCGCCTTGAGGAGTCACCCCTCCACTTT
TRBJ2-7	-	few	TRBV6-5	CASSYARAEQYF	TGTGCCAGCAGTTACGCGCGCGCGGAGCAGTACTTC
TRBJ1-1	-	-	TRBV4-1	CASSHPAANTEAFF	TGCGCCAGCAGCCACCCGGCAGCAAACACTGAAGCTTTCTTT
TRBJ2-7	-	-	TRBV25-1	CASSGSWGVEQYF	TGTGCCAGCAGTGGGTCTTGGGGGGTCGAGCAGTACTTC
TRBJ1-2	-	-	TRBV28	CASRRTQAYGYTF	TGTGCCAGCAGACGGACACAAGCCTATGGCTACACCTTC
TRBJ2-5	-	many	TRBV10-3	CAIGGSRETQYF	TGTGCCATCGGAGGGTCGAGGGAGACCCAGTACTTC
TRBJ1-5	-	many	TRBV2	CASSEALRGGQPQHF	TGTGCCAGCAGTGAAGCGCTAAGGGGAGGGCAGCCCCAGCATTTT
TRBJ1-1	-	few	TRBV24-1	CATSDSWSSEAFF	TGTGCCACCAGTGATTCCTGGAGCAGTGAAGCTTTCTTT
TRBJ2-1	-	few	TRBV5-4	CASSLRASSYNEQFF	TGTGCCAGCAGCTTGCGGGCGAGCTCCTACAATGAGCAGTTCTTC
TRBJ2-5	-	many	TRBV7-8	CASSSAPWRGKETQYF	TGTGCCAGCAGCTCAGCCCCTTGGCGGGGAAAGGAGACCCAGTACTTC
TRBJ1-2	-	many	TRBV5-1	CASSLEGEAGYTF	TGCGCCAGCAGCTTGGAAGGGGAGGCAGGCTACACCTTC
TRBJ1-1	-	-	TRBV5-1	CASSLVVGANTEAFF	TGCGCCAGCAGCTTGGTGGTAGGGGCGAACACTGAAGCTTTCTTT
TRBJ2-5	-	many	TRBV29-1	CRAGDQETQYF	TGCAGAGCAGGCGATCAAGAGACCCAGTACTTC
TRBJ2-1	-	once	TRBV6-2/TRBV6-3	CASSPVGGAYNEQFF	TGTGCCAGCAGTCCCGTTGGGGGGGCATACAATGAGCAGTTCTTC
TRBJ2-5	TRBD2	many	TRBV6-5	CASSYTSGYQETQYF	TGTGCCAGCAGCTACACTAGCGGCTACCAAGAGACCCAGTACTTC
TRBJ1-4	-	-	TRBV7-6	CASSLEAGVESEKLFF	TGTGCCAGCAGCTTAGAGGCAGGGGTAGAGAGTGAAAAACTGTTTTTT
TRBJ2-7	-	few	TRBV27	CASSSINRVYEQYF	TGTGCCAGCAGTTCAATTAACAGGGTTTACGAGCAGTACTTC
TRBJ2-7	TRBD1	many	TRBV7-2	CASRGNGQGLYEQYF	TGTGCCAGCAGGGGCAATGGACAGGGCCTCTACGAGCAGTACTTC
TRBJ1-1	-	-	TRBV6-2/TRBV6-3	CASSPRTGNDFF	TGTGCCAGCAGCCCCCGAACAGGGAACGATTTCTTT
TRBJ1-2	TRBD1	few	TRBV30	CAWRATGASYGYTF	TGTGCCTGGAGAGCTACAGGGGCTTCCTATGGCTACACCTTC
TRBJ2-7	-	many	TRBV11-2	CASSNEAVLQYEQYF	TGTGCCAGCAGCAACGAAGCGGTACTCCAATACGAGCAGTACTTC
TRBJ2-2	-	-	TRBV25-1	CASSEYNRVTGELFF	TGTGCCAGCAGTGAATATAACAGGGTCACCGGGGAGCTGTTTTTT
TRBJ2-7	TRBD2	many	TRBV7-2	CASSRGLAGGDYEQYF	TGTGCCAGCAGCCGAGGACTAGCGGGAGGGGACTACGAGCAGTACTTC
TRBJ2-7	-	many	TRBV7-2	CASSLGRSYEQYF	TGTGCCAGCAGTCTAGGGCGGTCCTACGAGCAGTACTTC
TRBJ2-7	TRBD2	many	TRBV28	CASPGGWAREQYF	TGTGCCAGCCCCGGGGGGTGGGCCAGGGAGCAGTACTTC
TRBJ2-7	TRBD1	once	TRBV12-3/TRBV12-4	CASSSRDRVEQYF	TGTGCCAGCAGTAGCCGGGACAGGGTCGAGCAGTACTTC